These 4 T cell receptor beta chains came from one sample sequenced in a study of blood T cell repertoires in COVID-19. Sequencing used immunoSEQ multiplex PCR; TCRdb keeps in-frame clones, though not all of them. The data show over 70,000 clones, about 86% seen once. The sample consisted of peripheral blood. Every receptor here comes from a human donor in a cohort sampled during active COVID-19.

This chain links TRBV7-2 with TRBJ1-1; possibly TRBD1 for D (5 bases). The V and J ends lost 4 bases and 5 bases respectively, with 11 bases between them. The CDR3 has 13 residues. CDR1 is SGHTA, CDR2 FQGNSA, per germline. This chain's CDR3 is CASSSNRKTEAFF. CDR3 in DNA: TGTGCCAGCAGCTCTAACAGGAAAACTGAAGCTTTCTTT.

This clone appeared a single time. The rearrangement joins TRBV10-1 to TRBJ1-1; 9 positions match TRBD1. CDR1 and CDR2 from the germline V gene are WNHNN and SYGVQD (reference sequence). The trim removed 2 bases at V and 10 bases at J, leaving 5 bases unmatched. The CDR3 consists of 13 residues. As DNA, the CDR3 is TGCGCCAGCAGTGAGGCGGGACAGGGAGCAGCTTTCTTT. Its translation is CASSEAGQGAAFF.

This chain uses TRBV6-5 with TRBJ2-2; 13 nucleotides align to TRBD2. The CDR3 consists of 14 residues. Germline trimming cut 7 bases from V and 7 bases from J; bases unmatched to any gene: 3. The V gene's germline CDR1 is MNHEY and CDR2 SVGAGI. CDR3 in DNA: TGTGCCAGCAAACTAGCGGGGGGGAGCGGGGAGCTGTTTTTT. This encodes CASKLAGGSGELFF.

This chain connects TRBV15 to TRBJ2-1; D is perhaps TRBD2 (6 bases). Germline V CDR1 and CDR2: LNHNV, YYDKDF (reference sequence). Trimming left V 0 bases short and J 1 base short, with 10 bases between. CDR3 length: 16 residues. Here the CDR3 reads CATSRDPGLSYNEQFF. For the CDR3, the DNA is TGTGCCACCAGCAGAGACCCGGGACTTTCCTACAATGAGCAGTTCTTC.